This TCR beta chain came from a study of cytotoxic CD8 clonotypes in ibrutinib-treated CLL. Study in general: The study recorded mean values of approximately 260,000 productive templates and tens of thousands of productive rearrangements per sample. Broader study findings: Clonality correlated strongly with circulating CD8+ T cells and exceeded age-matched healthy donors at baseline.

Germline assignment: CDR1 SNHLY and CDR2 FYNNEI. The CDR3 consists of 13 residues. V was trimmed by 11 bases and J by 2 bases, leaving 15 bases between them. The count of this clone is one. What it recognizes is unknown. Here immunoSEQ multiplex PCR was the method, and the copy in TCRdb shows in-frame clones only, minus some. The sample records over 95,000 clones, 45% to 65% being singletons. TCR beta libraries used around 2 micrograms of DNA from cryopreserved PBMCs. The rearrangement links TRBV2 to TRBJ2-5; no firm D call. The sequence was obtained from a human donor with chronic lymphocytic leukemia. The sequencing here drew on PBMCs, taken after 24 months of ibrutinib treatment. The CDR3 is CASHGSLQETQYF. Here the CDR3 DNA reads TGTGCCTCCCACGGGTCGCTACAAGAGACCCAGTACTTC.